These T cell receptor beta chains were read from a single sample in a study of blood T cell repertoires in COVID-19. Only in-frame clones appear in the TCRdb table, and some are missing; sequencing was by immunoSEQ multiplex PCR. The sample consists of 250,000 or so clones, 85% to 95% of them appearing once. Sequencing used peripheral blood. The receptors here all came from a man younger than 40 with COVID-19, enrolled during active disease. Both conserved end residues are part of each CDR3. The D gene is left open where the match is weak. Some rows have no size entry. The others give once, few or many, or a class for an expanded clone.

D	V	J	size	DNA	CDR3
NA	TRBV12-3/TRBV12-4	TRBJ2-1	NA	TGTGCCAGCAGTCCGAATCTAGAGGGTGAGCAGTTCTTC	CASSPNLEGEQFF
TRBD1	TRBV5-1	TRBJ1-2	NA	TGCGCCAGCAGCCCCGGGACAGGGTTCGGCTACACCTTC	CASSPGTGFGYTF
NA	TRBV5-5	TRBJ1-2	NA	TGTGCCAGCAGCTTGGAGGGGAACTATGGCTACACCTTC	CASSLEGNYGYTF
TRBD1	TRBV3-1/TRBV3-2	TRBJ1-2	few	TGTGCCAGCAGCTTAGGGACAGGGGGGTATGGCTACACCTTC	CASSLGTGGYGYTF
NA	TRBV14	TRBJ1-1	NA	TGTGCCAGCAGCCAACCGGGTGAGGCATGGCAGAACACTGAAGCTTTCTTT	CASSQPGEAWQNTEAFF
NA	TRBV21-1	TRBJ1-3	NA	TGTGCCAGCAGCAATTTACAGGGCATTCCTGGAAACACCATATATTTT	CASSNLQGIPGNTIYF
TRBD2	TRBV27	TRBJ2-2	NA	TGTGCCAGCAGTTTATCGACAGCGGGGCCTAACCCCCATACCGGGGAGCTGTTTTTT	CASSLSTAGPNPHTGELFF
NA	TRBV10-3	TRBJ1-2	NA	TGTGCCATCAGTGAGTCGGGCAGTTCCTATGGCTACACCTTC	CAISESGSSYGYTF
TRBD1	TRBV5-5	TRBJ1-4	NA	TGTGCCAGCAGCAAGACAGGGGGTATTGAAAAACTGTTTTTT	CASSKTGGIEKLFF
NA	TRBV5-1	TRBJ1-4	NA	TGCGCCAGCAGCTTGGTGGGGGGGCCTAATGAAAAACTGTTTTTT	CASSLVGGPNEKLFF
TRBD2	TRBV3-1/TRBV3-2	TRBJ2-5	NA	TGTGCCAGCAGCCTGACTGCCGGGACTAGAGAGACCCAGTACTTC	CASSLTAGTRETQYF
NA	TRBV7-9	TRBJ1-1	NA	TGTGCCAGCAGCTTATTACAGCTGAACACTGAAGCTTTCTTT	CASSLLQLNTEAFF
NA	TRBV7-9	TRBJ1-6	NA	TGTGCCAGCAGCCCCCTCGGGGATTCACCCCTCCACTTT	CASSPLGDSPLHF
NA	TRBV7-9	TRBJ1-1	NA	TGTGCCAGCAGCTTAGAGGCAGGGACTGAAGCTTTCTTT	CASSLEAGTEAFF
NA	TRBV6-1	TRBJ2-7	NA	TGTGCCAGCAGTGAAACCAGTTACGAGCAGTACTTC	CASSETSYEQYF
TRBD1	TRBV7-9	TRBJ1-3	NA	TGTGCCAGCAGCTTAGACCCGGGACAGGGAGGAAACACCATATATTTT	CASSLDPGQGGNTIYF
TRBD1	TRBV5-1	TRBJ1-1	NA	TGCGCCAGCAGCTTGGGGTGGACAGGCGCACCTGAAGCTTTCTTT	CASSLGWTGAPEAFF
NA	TRBV10-1	TRBJ2-4	NA	TGCGCCAGCAGTGAGCCGCATTGGAGGGGTGCCAAAAACATTCAGTACTTC	CASSEPHWRGAKNIQYF
NA	TRBV7-6	TRBJ1-3	NA	TGTGCCAGCAGCTTAGACCGTCCCTACTCTGGAAACACCATATATTTT	CASSLDRPYSGNTIYF
NA	TRBV6-5	TRBJ1-1	NA	TGTGCCAGCAAAACACACCCGAACACTGAAGCTTTCTTT	CASKTHPNTEAFF
TRBD2	TRBV6-5	TRBJ2-3	NA	TGTGCCAGCAGTTTCCTAGCGGGGGGGCCCGCAGATACGCAGTATTTT	CASSFLAGGPADTQYF
NA	TRBV3-1/TRBV3-2	TRBJ1-5	NA	TGTGCCAGCAGCCAAGATCTAGGCCAGCCCCAGCATTTT	CASSQDLGQPQHF
NA	TRBV6-1	TRBJ1-2	NA	TGTGCCAGCAGTGATATCCAGGGCGTGGGCTACACCTTC	CASSDIQGVGYTF
TRBD2	TRBV3-1/TRBV3-2	TRBJ2-1	NA	TGTGCCAGCAGCCAAGGTTTCGGAACTAGCGGGGTCGGCGGGTACAATGAGCAGTTCTTC	CASSQGFGTSGVGGYNEQFF
TRBD1	TRBV2	TRBJ1-2	NA	TGTGCCAGCAGTGTAGGACAGGGGGTCTATGGCTACACCTTC	CASSVGQGVYGYTF
TRBD1	TRBV5-1	TRBJ1-1	NA	TGCGCCAGCAGCGCGGGACAGGCTAATCCGAACACTGAAGCTTTCTTT	CASSAGQANPNTEAFF
NA	TRBV7-9	TRBJ1-2	NA	TGTGCCAGCAGCTTACTTCCCCTGGGCCAGGGCTACACCTTC	CASSLLPLGQGYTF
TRBD2	TRBV10-3	TRBJ2-3	NA	TGTGCCATCAGACCACTAGCGGGGGGCCCAGATACGCAGTATTTT	CAIRPLAGGPDTQYF
NA	TRBV19	TRBJ1-5	NA	TGTGCCAGTAGTCTTCCCCAGGCGGGGAATCAGCCCCAGCATTTT	CASSLPQAGNQPQHF
NA	TRBV2	TRBJ2-7	NA	TGTGCCAGCAGTAGTACCGGGTCTGGAGGCTACGAGCAGTACTTC	CASSSTGSGGYEQYF
TRBD2	TRBV5-6	TRBJ2-2	NA	TGTGCCAGCAGCTCGACCCCTGCGGGAGACACCGGGGAGCTGTTTTTT	CASSSTPAGDTGELFF
TRBD2	TRBV3-1/TRBV3-2	TRBJ2-2	NA	TGTGCCAGCAGCCAAGACCGGCCCCAGCGGGGGGTGTTAGCGAACACCGGGGAGCTGTTTTTT	CASSQDRPQRGVLANTGELFF
TRBD1	TRBV28	TRBJ1-1	NA	TGTGCCAGCAGTCCCCCGGGACAGGGGGCATTGGAGGCTTTCTTT	CASSPPGQGALEAFF
TRBD1	TRBV3-1/TRBV3-2	TRBJ1-4	NA	TGTGCCAGCAGCCAAGATTGGGACAGGGGACCAACTAATGAAAAACTGTTTTTT	CASSQDWDRGPTNEKLFF
NA	TRBV5-4	TRBJ2-6	NA	TGTGCCAGCAGCTTGGGAGCCGGGGCTGGGGCCAACGTCCTGACTTTC	CASSLGAGAGANVLTF
TRBD1	TRBV5-5	TRBJ2-3	NA	TGTGCCAGCAGCTTGGAGGGACAGGACACAGATACGCAGTATTTT	CASSLEGQDTDTQYF
NA	TRBV19	TRBJ1-2	NA	TGTGCCAGGTCGGGGGGCTACACCTTC	CARSGGYTF
NA	TRBV7-3	TRBJ2-3	NA	TGTGCCAGCAGCCCCCACCAGAGCACAGATACGCAGTATTTT	CASSPHQSTDTQYF
TRBD2	TRBV15	TRBJ2-5	NA	TGTGCCACCAGCAGGAAAGCGGGGGGGCCTGGTGAGACCCAGTACTTC	CATSRKAGGPGETQYF
TRBD1	TRBV29-1	TRBJ1-2	NA	TGCAGCGTTGAAACAGGGGACTATGGCTACACCTTC	CSVETGDYGYTF
TRBD2	TRBV5-6	TRBJ2-5	NA	TGTGCCAGCAGCTCTCGGGGTAGCGGGGGGGCTAGTCAAGAGACCCAGTACTTC	CASSSRGSGGASQETQYF
NA	TRBV11-2	TRBJ1-2	NA	TGTGCCAGCAGCTTAGACTTCTTATCTGGCTACACCTTC	CASSLDFLSGYTF
TRBD1	TRBV3-1/TRBV3-2	TRBJ1-6	NA	TGTGCCAGCAGCCCCCAGGGGGCGAGTTCACCCCTCCACTTT	CASSPQGASSPLHF
TRBD1	TRBV7-2	TRBJ2-7	NA	TGTGCCAGCAGCATGGGACAGGGGGCTCCAACCTTCTACGAGCAGTACTTC	CASSMGQGAPTFYEQYF
TRBD1	TRBV5-1	TRBJ1-2	NA	TGCGCCAGCAGCGGGACAGGACAGCCAACGGAAGGCTACACCTTC	CASSGTGQPTEGYTF
NA	TRBV12-3/TRBV12-4	TRBJ1-2	NA	TGTGCCAGCAGCCGAACAGTTAACTATGGCTACACCTTC	CASSRTVNYGYTF
TRBD2	TRBV5-5	TRBJ2-7	NA	TGTGCCAGCAGCTGGACTAGCGGGGGCCTCTCCTACGAGCAGTACTTC	CASSWTSGGLSYEQYF
TRBD1	TRBV2	TRBJ1-5	NA	TGTGCCAGCAGTGTCTGGACAGGGAGCAATCAGCCCCAGCATTTT	CASSVWTGSNQPQHF